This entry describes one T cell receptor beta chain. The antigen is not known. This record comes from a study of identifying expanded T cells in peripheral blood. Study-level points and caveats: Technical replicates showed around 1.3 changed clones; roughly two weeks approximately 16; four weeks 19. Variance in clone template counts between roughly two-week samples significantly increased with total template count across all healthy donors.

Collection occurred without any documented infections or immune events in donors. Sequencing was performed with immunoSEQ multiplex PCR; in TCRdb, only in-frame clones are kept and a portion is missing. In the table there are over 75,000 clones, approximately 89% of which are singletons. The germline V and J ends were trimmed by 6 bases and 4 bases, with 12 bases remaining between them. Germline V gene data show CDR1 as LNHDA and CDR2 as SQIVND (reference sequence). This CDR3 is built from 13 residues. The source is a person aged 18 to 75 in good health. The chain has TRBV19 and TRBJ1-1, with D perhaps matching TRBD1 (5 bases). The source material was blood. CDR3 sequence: CASSRRAVTEAFF. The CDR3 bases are TGTGCCAGTAGCCGCAGGGCGGTCACTGAAGCTTTCTTT.